One T cell receptor (beta chain) is described in this entry. The antigen remains undetermined. PCR primers comprised 60 Vbeta and 13 Jbeta primers. Only in-frame clones appear in the TCRdb table, and some are missing; sequencing was by immunoSEQ multiplex PCR. The sample's table shows about 110,000 clones. The V and J ends lost 6 bases and 6 bases, in that order; junction bases with no gene match: 8. This CDR3 has 14 residues. Looked up from germline, CDR1 is MNHNS and CDR2 is SASEGT. The sample comes from a study of cytomegalovirus exposure and HLA in healthy donors. Study as a whole: Drawn from HLA-typed donors, tens of millions of unique TCRs were held in an early data release.

Overall study findings and caveats: A later analysis showed that HLA-associated TCR beta chains had undergone more clonal expansion than equally common others.

The J gene is TRBJ1-5, the V gene TRBV6-1, with 7 bases fitting TRBD1. The sample taken for sequencing was PBMCs. The source of this sequence is a man aged 35-49 years in good health and CMV-seropositive. The CDR3: CASRTTGFGQPQHF. The CDR3 DNA reads TGTGCCAGCAGGACGACAGGGTTCGGTCAGCCCCAGCATTTT.